These T cell receptor beta chains were read from a single sample in a study of T cells in localized non-small cell lung cancer. The repertoire was sequenced with immunoSEQ multiplex PCR; TCRdb's copy has only in-frame clones and lacks some. The sample shows fewer than 13,000 clones, about three quarters of them seen only once. Source: peripheral blood, taken before any cancer treatment. Receptor source: a male donor older than 55 with stage I lung adenocarcinoma. Each CDR3 is given with its conserved first and last residue. D genes are given only for firm matches. Size tells how often a clone was seen (once, few, many) or the class of an expanded clone, and some rows leave it out.

j_gene,abundance,d_gene,v_gene,CDR3aa,CDR3nt
TRBJ2-3,-,TRBD2,TRBV7-2,CASSLGRGGPDTQYF,TGTGCCAGCAGCTTAGGACGGGGGGGCCCAGATACGCAGTATTTT
TRBJ2-5,-,-,TRBV5-1,CASSLVREQTQYF,TGCGCCAGCAGCTTGGTCAGGGAGCAGACCCAGTACTTC
TRBJ1-2,-,-,TRBV6-5,CASSPSIGGYGYTF,TGTGCCAGCAGTCCGAGCATAGGCGGCTATGGCTACACCTTC
TRBJ2-3,few,TRBD2,TRBV5-1,CASSPLGGGAADTQYF,TGCGCCAGCAGCCCCTTGGGCGGGGGGGCCGCAGATACGCAGTATTTT
TRBJ1-1,once,-,TRBV27,CASRVARLGSTEAFF,TGTGCCAGCAGGGTCGCCCGTCTGGGAAGCACTGAAGCTTTCTTT
TRBJ1-2,-,-,TRBV9,CASSAVPPDKAYGYTF,TGTGCCAGCAGCGCCGTGCCCCCAGACAAGGCCTATGGCTACACCTTC
TRBJ1-6,-,TRBD1,TRBV4-1,CASSQSGQGGSPLHF,TGCGCCAGCAGCCAATCGGGACAGGGCGGTTCACCCCTCCACTTT
TRBJ1-1,few,-,TRBV7-2,CASSLQGASEAFF,TGTGCCAGCAGCTTACAAGGGGCGAGTGAAGCTTTCTTT
TRBJ2-5,-,-,TRBV6-1,CASSEAGRQETQYF,TGTGCCAGCAGTGAGGCGGGACGGCAAGAGACCCAGTACTTC
TRBJ1-4,-,-,TRBV7-2,CASSLAGPGEKLFF,TGTGCCAGCAGCTTAGCTGGGCCCGGAGAAAAACTGTTTTTT
TRBJ1-1,-,TRBD1,TRBV5-8,CASSSGQGNTEAFF,TGTGCCAGCAGCTCGGGACAGGGGAACACTGAAGCTTTCTTT
TRBJ1-5,-,-,TRBV19,CATTGDATLGSNQPQHF,TGTGCCACCACTGGCGACGCCACCCTTGGAAGCAATCAGCCCCAGCATTTT
TRBJ2-3,-,-,TRBV9,CASSVGSYSTDTQYF,TGTGCCAGCAGCGTAGGTAGTTATAGCACAGATACGCAGTATTTT
TRBJ2-1,-,TRBD2,TRBV15,CATSRDYAGGAVNEQFF,TGTGCCACCAGCAGAGATTACGCGGGGGGGGCGGTCAATGAGCAGTTCTTC
TRBJ2-5,-,-,TRBV7-3,CASSPTVQETQYF,TGTGCCAGCAGCCCGACAGTGCAAGAGACCCAGTACTTC
TRBJ2-3,-,TRBD1,TRBV9,CASSVGQGGTDTQYF,TGTGCCAGCAGCGTAGGACAGGGGGGCACAGATACGCAGTATTTT
TRBJ2-1,-,TRBD2,TRBV6-4,CASSPTSGGYSEQFF,TGTGCCAGCAGCCCGACTAGCGGGGGGTATTCGGAGCAGTTCTTC
TRBJ2-1,few,TRBD2,TRBV11-3,CASSFSGTSGGGEQFF,TGTGCCAGCAGCTTCTCGGGGACTAGCGGGGGCGGTGAGCAGTTCTTC
TRBJ2-5,few,TRBD1,TRBV6-1,CASRSTGTVQETQYF,TGTGCCAGCAGGTCCACCGGGACAGTCCAAGAGACCCAGTACTTC
TRBJ1-1,-,TRBD1,TRBV19,CASKGGGTGMTEAFF,TGTGCCAGTAAGGGAGGAGGGACAGGGATGACTGAAGCTTTCTTT
TRBJ2-1,-,-,TRBV5-1,CASSQDKTYNEQFF,TGCGCCAGCAGCCAGGACAAAACCTACAATGAGCAGTTCTTC
TRBJ2-3,-,-,TRBV18,CASSLLLGTDTQYF,TGTGCCAGCTCACTACTCCTAGGGACAGATACGCAGTATTTT
TRBJ2-2,-,-,TRBV7-9,CASSYGTHNTGELFF,TGTGCCAGCAGCTACGGGACACACAACACCGGGGAGCTGTTTTTT
TRBJ1-1,few,-,TRBV7-3,CASSFVTDTEAFF,TGTGCCAGCAGCTTTGTGACAGACACTGAAGCTTTCTTT
TRBJ1-1,-,-,TRBV15,CATSRAGPNIRAFF,TGTGCCACCAGCAGAGCTGGGCCAAACATTAGGGCTTTCTTT